Detailed here is one TCR beta chain. This specimen comes from a study of blood T cell repertoires in COVID-19. The repertoire was sequenced with immunoSEQ multiplex PCR; TCRdb's copy has only in-frame clones and lacks some. The top ten hold 1.2% of the sample, which has a few hundred thousand clones, 85% to 90% seen once. This study enrolled people aged about 18 to 100 from roughly 22 US geographic areas. Recovery among Cohort 3 donors was established by two negative PCRs, clearance, or symptom resolution. Per germline, CDR1 MNHEY and CDR2 SVGAGI. The CDR3 length is 13 residues. V shed 5 bases, J shed 4 bases, and the junction held 4 bases outside the gene matches.

This sequence joins TRBV6-5 and TRBJ2-7, with 8 bases that match TRBD2. The material sequenced was PBMCs or T cells enriched from blood (not recorded which). The source of this sequence is a woman between 18 and 29 years old who had recovered from COVID-19. CDR3 nucleotides: TGTGCCAGCAGTCGGGGGGGAACTTACGAGCAGTACTTC. This codes for CASSRGGTYEQYF.